The 12 T cell receptor beta chains listed next were all sequenced from one sample in a study of prognosis after radiotherapy for stage I lung cancer. CDR3 of TCR beta was amplified from genomic DNA via a two-round multiplex PCR. It was primers specific to each TRBV and TRBJ gene that first-round PCR used. From the multiplex PCR reads, TCRdb called clonotypes with MiXCR, one entry per CDR3 protein. The repertoire holds tens of thousands of distinct CDR3 sequences, with 30% to 35% as singletons. This material consisted of PBMCs, taken before or after stereotactic body radiation therapy (not recorded which). These TCRs come from a donor at least 50 years old with non-small cell lung cancer.

This clonotype was recorded at least ten times. The chain links TRBV20-1 to TRBJ2-3; TRBD2 agrees at 11 bases. Per the germline V gene, CDR1 is DFQATT and CDR2 is SNEGSKA (reference sequence). The CDR3 spans 15 residues. Trimming cost V 0 bases and J 8 bases; bases outside gene matches: 7. The CDR3 spells CSARDPLAGGSTQYF. DNA for the CDR3: TGCAGTGCTAGAGATCCGCTAGCGGGAGGCAGTACGCAGTATTTT.

The chain links TRBV28 to TRBJ2-4, with D unclear. CDR3 size: 15 residues. CDR1 is MDHEN, CDR2 SYDVKM, per germline. Trimming took 4 bases from V and 1 from J, leaving 11 bases between them. In nucleotides, the CDR3 is TGTGCCAGCAGTTCGTACCCCGGGGCCAAAAACATTCAGTACTTC. Translating it yields CASSSYPGAKNIQYF.

As to this clonotype: A much larger clone differs by one base, so this may be a read error. The CDR3 loop is CASSAGTGSDVTESFF. Written as DNA, the CDR3 is TGTGCCAGCAGCGCAGGGACAGGGTCGGACGTGACTGAATCTTTCTTT. The chain employs TRBV9 and TRBJ1-1, with TRBD1 matching 9 bases. The CDR3 has 16 amino acids. Germline CDR1 SGDLS, CDR2 YYNGEE.

This clonotype was picked up many times. The V and J genes are TRBV7-3 and TRBJ2-1; no reliable D call. Trimming took 4 bases from V and 10 from J, leaving 14 bases between them. Per germline, CDR1 SGHTA and CDR2 FQGTGA. The CDR3 is 13 amino acids. This chain's CDR3 is CASSSRSGTEQFF. In DNA form, the CDR3 reads TGTGCCAGCAGCTCTCGAAGTGGTACCGAGCAGTTCTTC.

This clonotype was counted many times. The chain has TRBV6-2 or TRBV6-3 and TRBJ2-7; D remains unclear. Germline CDR1 is MNHEY and CDR2 is SVGEGT. V shed 4 bases and J shed 4 bases, with 5 bases lying between them. This CDR3 is built from 11 residues. CDR3 in amino acids: CASSWGYEQYF. The CDR3, as DNA: TGTGCCAGCAGTTGGGGATACGAGCAGTACTTC.

A few counts support this clonotype. This clone may be a read error of a much larger clone one base away. In DNA, the CDR3 is TGCAGTGCCAACTCGGGCTCCGGGAAGTACTTC. It codes for CSANSGSGKYF. The chain uses TRBV20-1 and TRBJ2-7; maybe TRBD2 (5 bases). Trimming took 6 bases from V and 11 from J, leaving 17 bases between them. This CDR3 has 11 residues. CDR1 is DFQATT, CDR2 SNEGSKA, per germline (reference sequence).

This clonotype has only one observation. This likely reflects a read error, since a far larger clone is one base away. This sequence joins TRBV6-9 and TRBJ2-7, with 7 bases identical to TRBD1. V lost 3 bases to trimming and J lost 2 bases; unmatched junction nucleotides: 10. The CDR3 runs to 16 residues. CDR1 and CDR2 (germline): MNHGY, SVAAGI. The DNA for the CDR3 is TGTGCCAGCAGTTACTTCGGCAGGGGGATTCCCTACGAGCAGTACTTC. Translation: CASSYFGRGIPYEQYF.

Points on this clonotype: At one end, the junction sequence differs from germline, possibly due to a read error. The V and J genes are TRBV7-6 and TRBJ1-5; D might be TRBD1 (5 bases). The germline CDR1 and CDR2 sequences are SGHVS and FNYEAQ. The CDR3 extends over 15 amino acids. The CDR3 DNA follows: TGTGTCAGCAGCTTAAGGGCAGGGAGGAATCAGCACCAGCATTTT. Translation gives CVSSLRAGRNQHQHF.

This clonotype has a single count. This rearrangement joins TRBV2 to TRBJ2-1; D not resolved. Per germline, CDR1 SNHLY and CDR2 FYNNEI. There are 13 residues in the CDR3. V was shortened by 3 bases and J by 7 bases, with 10 bases between the two germline ends. In nucleotides, the CDR3 is TGTGCCAGCAGTGATAAGATGGGGAATGAGCAGTTCTTC. This translates into CASSDKMGNEQFF.

The sample holds many counts of this clonotype. The gene calls are TRBV15 and TRBJ1-1; the D is unclear. The V end was cut by 1 base, the J end by 5 bases, with 8 bases between. This CDR3 has 13 amino acids. Germline loops: CDR1 LNHNV, CDR2 YYDKDF (reference sequence). CDR3 residues: CATSRGPETEAFF. The CDR3, as DNA: TGTGCCACCAGCAGAGGTCCGGAGACTGAAGCTTTCTTT.

This clonotype was detected a few times. The chain carries TRBV5-4 and TRBJ1-3; 7 bases line up with TRBD1. From germline, CDR1 is SGHNT and CDR2 YYREEE (reference sequence). The CDR3 loop spans 15 amino acids. The V gene end was trimmed by 0 bases and the J gene end by 3 bases; junction bases not matched to a gene: 3. CDR3 amino acids: CASSLEGGGGNTIYF. DNA for the CDR3: TGTGCCAGCAGCTTGGAAGGGGGCGGTGGAAACACCATATATTTT.

In its sample, this clonotype was seen once. Germline is not matched at one junction end, which may reflect a read error. The chain combines TRBV9 with TRBJ2-1; weak D call: TRBD2 (6 bases). Germline V gene data show CDR1 as SGDLS and CDR2 as YYNGEE. This CDR3 comprises 13 residues. This CDR3 is CASSLRLSGGMVF. CDR3 in DNA: TGTGCCAGCAGCCTCCGACTATCCGGGGGTATGGTTTTC.